The sequence of this TCR beta chain was determined in a study of Ad26.COV2.S vaccination and SARS-CoV-2 variants (dated by TCRdb to the early 2020s). Concerning the study at large: TCRbeta repertoire sequencing served as the tool for gauging how specific and how broad the SARS-CoV-2-reactive T cell receptors were following Ad26.COV2.S vaccination. A total of around 32 samples were included in the TCR-sequenced set, comprising about 20 Ad26.COV2.S vaccine recipients, 5 placebo recipients and 8 SARS-CoV-2 convalescent individuals. Overall study outcomes, separate from this receptor: After vaccination, spike-specific CD8+ and CD4+ T cell responses were reported to show substantial breadth. Non-spike TCR breadth was comparable between vaccine and placebo recipients, consistent with the vaccine containing only spike. Spike-specific TCR breadth was higher in Ad26.COV2.S recipients than in placebo recipients (P = 0.0014). The authors noted that total T cell responses may have been underestimated by the TCR breadth and depth analyses.

Per the publication, the time point label means: individuals recovered from natural SARS-CoV-2 infection. The immunoSEQ Assay was used to sequence TCRbeta CDR3 regions. After extraction, genomic DNA underwent amplification by bias-controlled multiplex PCR, followed by high-throughput sequencing. Under the source paper's analysis protocol: Collapsing and filtering of sequences were performed to quantify the absolute abundance of each unique TCRbeta CDR3 region. T cell fraction was estimated by normalizing TCRbeta template counts to usable DNA, with usable DNA measured through amplification of reference genes found in all nucleated cells. Repertoire TCRs were annotated as SARS-CoV-2-specific when V gene, CDR3 amino acid sequence and J gene were exactly matched to a known reactive TCR set. The reference SARS-CoV-2 TCR set was obtained from MIRA and was filtered for enrichment in COVID-19-positive ImmuneCODE repertoires, whereby public or cross-reactive TCRs were removed. Using the MIRA antigens, annotated TCRs were further analysed by specific ORF or by position within an ORF. Breadth was defined as the number of annotated unique rearrangements divided by the total number of unique productive rearrangements, and depth was defined as the summed frequency of the annotated unique rearrangements. Two-sided Wilcoxon rank-sum tests were applied when comparing TCR breadth between groups. The table was pulled from immuneACCESS by TCRdb, which kept in-frame rearrangements only. Such tables lose some clones; where checked, under half of the loss comes from unresolved V genes, and the rest has no known cause. Clone size and the V and J calls come from that table; the DNA yielded D and trimming. For this sample there are about 350,000 clones; 92% appear just once. Of the sample, 3.9% falls within the top ten clones.

About this clone: Its antigen remains undetermined. The input lacks base qualities; no much larger clone sits a single base away.

The sequencing used peripheral blood, collected after recovery from COVID-19. The TCR originated in a human donor who had recovered from COVID-19.

The CDR3 region has the sequence CASTHRGDNEQFF. The nucleotides read TGTGCCAGCACCCATCGCGGGGACAATGAGCAGTTCTTC. The chain links TRBV11-3 with TRBJ2-1; D gene: possibly TRBD2, on 6 matching bases. The cysteine opens and the phenylalanine closes a CDR3 of 13 amino acids. Solely the CDR3 DNA is kept, with 39 bases framed from the first base. From the germline V gene, CDR1 is SGHNT and CDR2 is YENEEA. V lost 7 bases and J lost 5 bases; the stretch between them is 12 bases long. This CDR3, with the reference TRBV11-3 and TRBJ2-1 proteins standing in past its ends, gives the full variable domain EAGVVQSPRYKIIEKKQPVAFWCNPISGHNTLYWYLQNLGQGPELLIRYENEEAVDDSQLPKDRFSAERLKGVDSTLKIQPAELGDSAVYLCASTHRGDNEQFFGPGTRLTVL.